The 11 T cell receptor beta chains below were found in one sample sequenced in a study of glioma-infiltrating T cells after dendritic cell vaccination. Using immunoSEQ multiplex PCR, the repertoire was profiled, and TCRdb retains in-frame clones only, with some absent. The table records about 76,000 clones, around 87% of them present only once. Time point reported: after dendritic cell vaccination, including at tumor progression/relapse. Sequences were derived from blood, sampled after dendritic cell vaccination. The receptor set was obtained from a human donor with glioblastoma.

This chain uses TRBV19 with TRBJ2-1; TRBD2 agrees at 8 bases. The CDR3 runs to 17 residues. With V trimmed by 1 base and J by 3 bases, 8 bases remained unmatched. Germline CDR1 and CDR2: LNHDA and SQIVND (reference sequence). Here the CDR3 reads CASSIGPPGLVYNEQFF. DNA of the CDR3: TGTGCCAGTAGTATAGGACCCCCGGGACTAGTCTACAATGAGCAGTTCTTC.

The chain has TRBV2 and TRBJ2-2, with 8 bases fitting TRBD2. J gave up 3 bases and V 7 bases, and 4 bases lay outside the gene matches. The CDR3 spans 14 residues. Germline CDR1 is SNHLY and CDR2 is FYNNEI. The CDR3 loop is CASIREGDTGELFF. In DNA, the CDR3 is TGTGCCAGCATACGGGAGGGGGACACCGGGGAGCTGTTTTTT.

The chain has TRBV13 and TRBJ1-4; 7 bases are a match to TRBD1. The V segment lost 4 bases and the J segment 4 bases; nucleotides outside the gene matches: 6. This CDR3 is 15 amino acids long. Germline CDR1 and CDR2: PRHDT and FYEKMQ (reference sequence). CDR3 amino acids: CASSSGTASNEKLFF. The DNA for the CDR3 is TGTGCCAGCAGCTCCGGGACAGCTAGTAATGAAAAACTGTTTTTT. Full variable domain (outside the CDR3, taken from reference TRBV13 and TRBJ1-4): AAGVIQSPRHLIKEKRETATLKCYPIPRHDTVYWYQQGPGQDPQFLISFYEKMQSDKGSIPDRFSAQQFSDYHSELNMSSLELGDSALYFCASSSGTASNEKLFFGSGTQLSVL.

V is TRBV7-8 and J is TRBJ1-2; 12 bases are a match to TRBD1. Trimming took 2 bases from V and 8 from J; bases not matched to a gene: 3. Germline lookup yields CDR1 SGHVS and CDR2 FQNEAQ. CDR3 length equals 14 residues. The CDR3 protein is CASSLKGQGAGYTF. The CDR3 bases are TGTGCCAGCAGCTTAAAGGGACAGGGGGCCGGCTACACCTTC.

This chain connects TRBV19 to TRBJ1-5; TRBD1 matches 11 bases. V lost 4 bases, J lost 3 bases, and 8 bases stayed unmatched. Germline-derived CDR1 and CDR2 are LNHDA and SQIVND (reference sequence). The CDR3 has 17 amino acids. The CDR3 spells CASSTDRGPLPNQPQHF. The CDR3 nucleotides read TGTGCCAGTAGTACGGACAGGGGGCCATTACCCAATCAGCCCCAGCATTTT.

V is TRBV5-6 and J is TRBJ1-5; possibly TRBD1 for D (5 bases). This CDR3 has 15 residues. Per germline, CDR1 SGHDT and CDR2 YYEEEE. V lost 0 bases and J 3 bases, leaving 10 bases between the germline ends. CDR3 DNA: TGTGCCAGCAGCTTGGGGCAGGGCTTCAATCAGCCCCAGCATTTT. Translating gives CASSLGQGFNQPQHF.

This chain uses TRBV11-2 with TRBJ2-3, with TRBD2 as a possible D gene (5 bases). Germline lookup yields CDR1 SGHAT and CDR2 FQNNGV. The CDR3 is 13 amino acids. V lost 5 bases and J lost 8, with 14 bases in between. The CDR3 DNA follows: TGTGCCAGCAGCCCACAAACCGAGGGTACGCAGTATTTT. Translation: CASSPQTEGTQYF. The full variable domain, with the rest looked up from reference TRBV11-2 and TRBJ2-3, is EAGVAQSPRYKIIEKRQSVAFWCNPISGHATLYWYQQILGQGPKLLIQFQNNGVVDDSQLPKDRFSAERLKGVDSTLKIQPAKLEDSAVYLCASSPQTEGTQYFGPGTRLTVL.

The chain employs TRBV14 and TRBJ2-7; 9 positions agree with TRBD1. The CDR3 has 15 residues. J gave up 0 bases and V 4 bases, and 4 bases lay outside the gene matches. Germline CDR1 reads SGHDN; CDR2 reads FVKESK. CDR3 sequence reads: CASSRDRVSSYEQYF. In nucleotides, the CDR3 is TGTGCCAGCAGCCGGGACAGGGTAAGCTCCTACGAGCAGTACTTC.

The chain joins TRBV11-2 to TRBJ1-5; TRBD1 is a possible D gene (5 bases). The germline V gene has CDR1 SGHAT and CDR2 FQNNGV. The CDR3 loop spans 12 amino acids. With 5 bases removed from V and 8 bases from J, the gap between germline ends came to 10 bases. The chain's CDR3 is CASSPRDKPQHF. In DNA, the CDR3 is TGTGCCAGCAGCCCCAGGGATAAGCCCCAGCATTTT.

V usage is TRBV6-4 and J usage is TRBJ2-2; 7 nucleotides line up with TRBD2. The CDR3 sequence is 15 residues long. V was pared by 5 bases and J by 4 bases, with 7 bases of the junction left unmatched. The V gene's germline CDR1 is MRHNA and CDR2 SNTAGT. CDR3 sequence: CASSRDYLGTGELFF. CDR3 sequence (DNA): TGTGCCAGCAGTAGGGACTATCTTGGCACCGGGGAGCTGTTTTTT.

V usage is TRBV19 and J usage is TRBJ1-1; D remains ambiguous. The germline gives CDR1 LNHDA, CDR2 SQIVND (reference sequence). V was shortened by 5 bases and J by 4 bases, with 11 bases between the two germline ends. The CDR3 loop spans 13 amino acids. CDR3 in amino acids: CASSDSRGTEAFF. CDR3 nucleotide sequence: TGTGCCAGTAGTGACTCCCGTGGCACTGAAGCTTTCTTT. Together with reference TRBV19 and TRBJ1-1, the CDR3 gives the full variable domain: DGGITQSPKYLFRKEGQNVTLSCEQNLNHDAMYWYRQDPGQGLRLIYYSQIVNDFQKGDIAEGYSVSREKKESFPLTVTSAQKNPTAFYLCASSDSRGTEAFFGQGTRLTVV.